The 21 T cell receptor beta chains below all came from one sample that was sequenced in a study of T cell changes during pregnancy in multiple sclerosis. Profiling relied on immunoSEQ multiplex PCR, and the TCRdb table lists in-frame clones only, not all of them. The repertoire holds some 100,000 clones, with approximately 92% as singletons. The sequencing used peripheral blood, collected in the second trimester of pregnancy. These TCRs come from a female donor with multiple sclerosis, enrolled in a pregnancy study.

The chain links TRBV19 to TRBJ2-3; 8 nucleotides match TRBD1. CDR3 size: 14 residues. The germline V gene encodes CDR1 LNHDA and CDR2 SQIVND (reference sequence). The trim removed 6 bases at V and 4 bases at J, leaving 6 bases unmatched. CDR3 nucleotide sequence: TGTGCCAGTAGCGCAGGGGGCTTCCCAGATACGCAGTATTTT. Protein: CASSAGGFPDTQYF.

V is TRBV6-5 and J is TRBJ2-5, with D maybe TRBD2 (6 bases). CDR3 length: 14 residues. Germline V gene lookup returns CDR1 MNHEY and CDR2 SVGAGI. V lost 4 bases to trimming and J lost 5 bases, with 14 bases between them. CDR3: CASSWGRRDETQYF. DNA for the CDR3: TGTGCCAGCAGTTGGGGACGGAGGGACGAGACCCAGTACTTC.

The chain is built from TRBV19 and TRBJ2-5; 9 bases are shared with TRBD1. CDR1 is LNHDA, CDR2 SQIVND, per germline (reference sequence). The CDR3 spans 17 residues. With V trimmed by 4 bases and J by 4 bases, 13 bases remained unmatched. This CDR3 is CASSSSSGQGWGETQYF. The CDR3 nucleotides read TGTGCCAGTAGTAGCAGTTCGGGACAGGGTTGGGGAGAGACCCAGTACTTC.

This clone has only a few counts. The genes are TRBV10-2 and TRBJ1-1; 7 nucleotides align to TRBD1. The J segment lost 4 bases and the V segment lost 7 bases, leaving 6 bases of the junction unmatched. The CDR3 length is 13 residues. The germline CDR1 and CDR2 sequences are WSHSY and SAAADI. This chain's CDR3 is CASKDRDPTEAFF. The CDR3, as DNA: TGCGCCAGCAAAGACAGGGATCCCACTGAAGCTTTCTTT.

The chain uses TRBV5-1 and TRBJ2-3; no firm D call. The ends were cut back, 0 bases at V and 2 bases at J, with 7 bases in the middle. CDR1 is SGHRS and CDR2 is YFSETQ in the germline V gene. This CDR3 has 14 amino acids. The CDR3 here is CASSLAYDTDTQYF. For the CDR3, the DNA is TGCGCCAGCAGCTTGGCCTATGACACAGATACGCAGTATTTT.

The rearrangement joins TRBV28 to TRBJ1-5; D ambiguous. Germline V lookup: CDR1 MDHEN, CDR2 SYDVKM. CDR3 length: 12 residues. The ends were cut back, 5 bases at V and 7 bases at J, with 9 bases in the middle. The CDR3 loop reads CASSPFGQPQHF. CDR3 DNA: TGTGCCAGCAGTCCGTTTGGCCAGCCCCAGCATTTT.

V and J are TRBV7-3 and TRBJ1-2, with 12 bases aligning to TRBD1. In germline, CDR1 is SGHTA, CDR2 FQGTGA. After removal of 1 base from V and 6 bases from J, the junction contained 3 bases not matched to a gene. The CDR3 length is 15 residues. This chain's CDR3 is CASSLKGTGGNGYTF. Written as DNA, the CDR3 is TGTGCCAGCAGCTTAAAAGGGACAGGGGGCAATGGCTACACCTTC. Based on the CDR3 plus reference TRBV7-3 and TRBJ1-2, the full variable domain is GAGVSQTPSNKVTEKGKYVELRCDPISGHTALYWYRQSLGQGPEFLIYFQGTGAADDSGLPNDRFFAVRPEGSVSTLKIQRTERGDSAVYLCASSLKGTGGNGYTFGSGTRLTVV.

J is TRBJ1-1 and V is TRBV30; no reliable D call. V was cut by 5 bases and J by 7 bases, with 8 bases left in between. Germline V gene lookup returns CDR1 GTSNPN and CDR2 SVGIG (reference sequence). CDR3 length equals 10 residues. CDR3 in amino acids: CAWAIREAFF. CDR3 sequence (DNA): TGTGCCTGGGCGATACGTGAAGCTTTCTTT.

This chain uses TRBV6-1 with TRBJ1-1, with D tentatively TRBD1 (6 bases). Trimming cost V 5 bases and J 4 bases, with 11 bases left between them. Germline V CDR1 and CDR2: MNHNS, SASEGT. The CDR3 covers 13 residues. The CDR3 sequence: CASSTGLVTEAFF. The CDR3 DNA reads TGTGCCAGCAGTACAGGGTTAGTCACTGAAGCTTTCTTT.

This sequence joins TRBV30 and TRBJ1-1, with D perhaps TRBD1 (6 bases). Trimming stripped 7 bases from V and 4 bases from J, with 16 bases between. This CDR3 contains 13 residues. Per the germline V gene, CDR1 is GTSNPN and CDR2 is SVGIG (reference sequence). CDR3 amino acids: CALTGKVFTEAFF. The DNA for the CDR3 is TGTGCCTTGACAGGCAAGGTGTTCACTGAAGCTTTCTTT.

This sequence joins TRBV7-2 and TRBJ2-1; D is uncertain. Germline V gene lookup returns CDR1 SGHTA and CDR2 FQGNSA. Trimming pared 3 bases from V and 9 bases from J, leaving 6 bases between. The CDR3 length is 11 residues. The DNA for the CDR3 is TGTGCCAGCAGCTTTTCCCTTGAGCAGTTCTTC. Translation gives CASSFSLEQFF.

This clone was seen a handful of times. The gene calls are TRBV14 and TRBJ1-1, with D perhaps TRBD1 (6 bases). The ends were cut back, 6 bases at V and 5 bases at J, with 19 bases in the middle. CDR1 and CDR2 from the germline V gene are SGHDN and FVKESK. The CDR3 is made up of 15 amino acids. The CDR3 DNA reads TGTGCCAGCAGTCGTACAGGGTGGCCTTTTACTGAAGCTTTCTTT. This sequence encodes CASSRTGWPFTEAFF.

The chain couples TRBV9 to TRBJ2-3; no clear D. V was pared by 4 bases and J by 3 bases, with 6 bases between. Germline CDR1 SGDLS, CDR2 YYNGEE. The CDR3 runs 12 residues. The CDR3 spells CASSSQTDTQYF. The CDR3 nucleotides read TGTGCCAGCAGCTCCCAGACAGATACGCAGTATTTT. Drawing the rest from reference TRBV9 and TRBJ2-3, the complete variable domain is DSGVTQTPKHLITATGQRVTLRCSPRSGDLSVYWYQQSLDQGLQFLIQYYNGEERAKGNILERFSAQQFPDLHSELNLSSLELGDSALYFCASSSQTDTQYFGPGTRLTVL.

V gene TRBV6-6 combines with J gene TRBJ1-5; weak D call: TRBD1 (6 bases). With 2 bases removed from V and 9 bases from J, the gap between germline ends came to 14 bases. The CDR3 loop spans 14 amino acids. In germline, CDR1 is MNHNY, CDR2 SVGAGI (reference sequence). The CDR3 nucleotides are TGTGCCAGCAGTTACAACGGGGGGCTCCCGCCCCAGCATTTT. Amino acid sequence: CASSYNGGLPPQHF.

This sequence joins TRBV2 and TRBJ1-2; no firm D call. V lost 1 base and J 5 bases, leaving 8 bases between the germline ends. Germline V CDR1 and CDR2: SNHLY, FYNNEI. CDR3 length: 13 amino acids. Here the CDR3 DNA reads TGTGCCAGCAGTGAAGGGGCGAGTTATGGCTACACCTTC. Translating it yields CASSEGASYGYTF.

This chain joins TRBV6-1 and TRBJ1-4; the match to TRBD1 covers 7 bases. This CDR3 has 15 amino acids. The junction had 1 base not matched to a gene; V was cut back by 1 base and J by 2 bases. The V gene's germline CDR1 is MNHNS and CDR2 SASEGT. CDR3 loop: CASSEEGATNEKLFF. The DNA for the CDR3 is TGTGCCAGCAGTGAAGAGGGGGCGACTAATGAAAAACTGTTTTTT.

This chain joins TRBV5-6 and TRBJ1-2; tentative D call: TRBD1 (6 bases). The CDR3 runs 15 residues. V was trimmed by 5 bases and J by 0 bases, leaving 14 bases between them. The V gene's germline CDR1 is SGHDT and CDR2 YYEEEE. The CDR3 region is CASRFQGTSNYGYTF. The CDR3 DNA sequence: TGTGCCAGCAGATTCCAAGGGACATCTAACTATGGCTACACCTTC.

The chain uses TRBV6-6 and TRBJ1-5; TRBD1 agrees at 7 bases. With V trimmed by 2 bases and J by 3 bases, 7 bases remained unmatched. This CDR3 spans 16 amino acids. Germline CDR1 MNHNY, CDR2 SVGAGI (reference sequence). The CDR3 region is CASSYALTGVNQPQHF. Here the CDR3 DNA reads TGTGCCAGCAGTTACGCACTCACAGGGGTCAATCAGCCCCAGCATTTT.

V and J are TRBV5-1 and TRBJ2-1; 11 bases fit TRBD2. Germline trimming cut 4 bases from V and 4 bases from J; bases unmatched to any gene: 4. Looked up from germline, CDR1 is SGHRS and CDR2 is YFSETQ. This CDR3 spans 15 amino acids. CDR3 bases: TGCGCCAGCAGCCCCGGGACTAGCGGTTACAATGAGCAGTTCTTC. This gives the protein CASSPGTSGYNEQFF.

V and J are TRBV6-5 and TRBJ2-1; 9 bases match TRBD2. Germline CDR1 MNHEY, CDR2 SVGAGI. V lost 6 bases to trimming and J lost 1 base; unmatched junction nucleotides: 4. The CDR3 is 15 residues long. CDR3 DNA sequence: TGTGCCAGCAGCCAGAGCGGGGGGTCCTACAATGAGCAGTTCTTC. Its protein product is CASSQSGGSYNEQFF.

The J gene is TRBJ2-2, the V gene TRBV5-1; 8 bases match TRBD1. The germline gives CDR1 SGHRS, CDR2 YFSETQ. This CDR3 contains 13 residues. V shed 7 bases, J shed 7 bases, and the junction held 6 bases outside the gene matches. As DNA, the CDR3 is TGCGCCAGCGGGCCAGGGACAGGCGGGGAGCTGTTTTTT. Translation gives CASGPGTGGELFF.